Listed below are T cell receptor beta chains from one sample, sequenced in a study of control samples from healthy donors and cancer patients. The repertoire was sequenced with immunoSEQ multiplex PCR; TCRdb's copy has only in-frame clones and lacks some. Here the sample spans over 80,000 clones, about four fifths being singletons. The sample taken for sequencing was blood. These receptor sequences come from a man between 60 and 75 years old in good health. Each CDR3 is given with its conserved first and last residue. The D gene is left open where the match is weak. The size of a clone is reported for some rows only, either as once, few or many, or as a class for expanded clones.

TRBV10-3	16	TRBD2	.	TRBJ2-1	CAISESKLAGYNEQFF	TGTGCCATCAGTGAGTCGAAACTAGCGGGCTACAATGAGCAGTTCTTC
TRBV6-5	14	.	.	TRBJ1-2	CATALTMGGYGYTF	TGTGCCACGGCTCTGACGATGGGAGGCTATGGCTACACCTTC
TRBV9	14	.	.	TRBJ2-5	CASSVAATQETQYF	TGTGCCAGCAGCGTAGCGGCCACTCAAGAGACCCAGTACTTC
TRBV7-8	18	TRBD2	once	TRBJ2-2	CASSLYLLAGTNTGELFF	TGTGCCAGCAGCTTATACTTGTTAGCGGGCACGAACACCGGGGAGCTGTTTTTT
TRBV2	17	.	.	TRBJ2-1	CASSDGGQYDGYNEQFF	TGTGCCAGCAGTGACGGTGGACAGTATGATGGGTACAATGAGCAGTTCTTC
TRBV19	15	.	once	TRBJ1-5	CASSIGGYSNQPQHF	TGTGCCAGTAGTATCGGGGGATATAGCAATCAGCCCCAGCATTTT
TRBV30	13	.	once	TRBJ1-1	CAWSGDLGTEAFF	TGTGCCTGGAGCGGGGACTTGGGGACTGAAGCTTTCTTT
TRBV10-3	14	.	.	TRBJ2-7	CAISDTRQSSEQYF	TGTGCCATCAGCGACACGCGTCAAAGTAGCGAGCAGTACTTC
TRBV5-1	16	.	.	TRBJ1-1	CASSLASPAMNTEAFF	TGCGCCAGCAGCTTGGCGTCTCCGGCCATGAACACTGAAGCTTTCTTT
TRBV12-5	13	.	.	TRBJ2-5	CASGLGTQETQYF	TGTGCTAGTGGTTTAGGGACCCAAGAGACCCAGTACTTC
TRBV29-1	14	TRBD1	few	TRBJ2-1	CSVKTGGSYNEQFF	TGCAGCGTAAAGACAGGGGGGAGCTACAATGAGCAGTTCTTC
TRBV9	14	.	.	TRBJ2-3	CASSVRGSTDTQYF	TGTGCCAGCAGCGTCAGGGGAAGCACAGATACGCAGTATTTT
TRBV6-1	18	.	few	TRBJ1-3	CASSEYSGPSSTGNTIYF	TGTGCCAGCAGTGAATATTCAGGGCCGAGTTCAACTGGAAACACCATATATTTT
TRBV5-4	14	.	.	TRBJ1-2	CASSWTGRNYGYTF	TGTGCCAGCAGCTGGACCGGGAGGAACTATGGCTACACCTTC
TRBV19	15	.	once	TRBJ2-1	CASSIGLVEGVEQFF	TGTGCCAGTAGTATAGGCCTGGTGGAGGGGGTTGAGCAGTTCTTC
TRBV6-5	13	TRBD1	.	TRBJ2-7	CASTPDRSGEQYF	TGTGCCAGCACCCCGGACAGGTCGGGCGAGCAGTACTTC
TRBV28	15	.	.	TRBJ1-5	CASSLSQRSNQPQHF	TGTGCCAGCAGTCTATCACAGAGAAGCAATCAGCCCCAGCATTTT
TRBV15	17	TRBD2	.	TRBJ2-1	CATSRGLTSGIYNEQFF	TGTGCCACCAGCAGAGGACTTACTAGCGGGATTTACAATGAGCAGTTCTTC
TRBV5-5	15	.	.	TRBJ2-1	CASSLERHPANEQFF	TGTGCCAGCAGCTTGGAGAGACACCCCGCCAATGAGCAGTTCTTC
TRBV29-1	12	TRBD1	.	TRBJ2-4	CSVAGTGNIQYF	TGCAGCGTCGCCGGGACAGGGAACATTCAGTACTTC
TRBV19	14	.	few	TRBJ2-3	CASGPGPPTDTQYF	TGTGCCAGTGGACCGGGACCACCCACAGATACGCAGTATTTT
TRBV5-1	15	TRBD1	.	TRBJ2-2	CASSLDRGLTRELFF	TGCGCCAGCAGCTTAGACAGGGGGCTTACCAGGGAGCTGTTTTTT
TRBV6-5	12	.	once	TRBJ1-1	CASKRWNTEAFF	TGTGCCAGCAAGAGGTGGAACACTGAAGCTTTCTTT
TRBV3-1/TRBV3-2	17	.	.	TRBJ1-6	CASSQGALRQYNSPLHF	TGTGCCAGCAGCCAAGGGGCTCTTAGACAGTATAATTCACCCCTCCACTTT
TRBV30	16	.	.	TRBJ2-2	CAWSVPPRRGSGELFF	TGTGCCTGGAGTGTACCCCCCCGCAGGGGAAGCGGGGAGCTGTTTTTT
TRBV18	16	TRBD1	.	TRBJ2-7	CASSPPGQGARDEQYF	TGTGCCAGCTCACCTCCGGGACAGGGGGCGAGGGACGAGCAGTACTTC
TRBV18	14	.	.	TRBJ2-2	CASSPLPGAGELFF	TGTGCCAGCTCACCACTCCCCGGTGCCGGGGAGCTGTTTTTT
TRBV30	16	TRBD2	.	TRBJ2-5	CAWSVQLAGGLETQYF	TGTGCCTGGAGTGTCCAACTAGCGGGAGGACTAGAGACCCAGTACTTC
TRBV6-5	15	.	.	TRBJ2-4	CASRGLQGAKNIQYF	TGTGCCAGCAGGGGGCTCCAGGGGGCCAAAAACATTCAGTACTTC
TRBV9	18	TRBD2	.	TRBJ2-1	CASSVGGLGLNSYNEQFF	TGTGCCAGCAGCGTAGGTGGACTAGGGCTTAACTCCTACAATGAGCAGTTCTTC
TRBV4-1	19	TRBD1	once	TRBJ1-2	CASSQWPPGQPLVSEGYTF	TGCGCCAGCAGCCAATGGCCTCCGGGACAGCCTCTTGTGTCGGAGGGCTACACCTTC
TRBV4-2	16	TRBD2	.	TRBJ2-7	CASSQEVEREPYEQYF	TGTGCCAGCAGCCAAGAAGTCGAGCGGGAGCCCTACGAGCAGTACTTC
TRBV7-9	14	.	.	TRBJ2-7	CASSLSSVSYEQYF	TGTGCCAGCAGCCTTAGCTCCGTTTCCTACGAGCAGTACTTC
TRBV3-1/TRBV3-2	16	.	.	TRBJ2-7	CASSQDWTMSSYEQYF	TGTGCCAGCAGCCAAGATTGGACAATGAGCTCCTACGAGCAGTACTTC
TRBV10-1	17	TRBD2	.	TRBJ2-1	CASSDRGTSGQTDEQFF	TGCGCCAGCAGTGACCGCGGGACTAGCGGGCAAACGGATGAGCAGTTCTTC
TRBV6-5	15	TRBD1	.	TRBJ2-2	CASSRDRGNSGELFF	TGTGCCAGCAGTCGGGACAGGGGAAATTCCGGGGAGCTGTTTTTT
TRBV7-8	14	TRBD1	.	TRBJ1-2	CASSWTGGDWGYTF	TGTGCCAGCAGCTGGACAGGGGGCGATTGGGGCTACACCTTC
TRBV10-3	13	.	.	TRBJ1-1	CAISPNIDTEAFF	TGTGCCATCAGCCCGAATATAGACACTGAAGCTTTCTTT